The 30 T cell receptor beta chains presented below share a single source sample, sequenced in a study of shared clonotypes between healthy human individuals. Generated by immunoSEQ multiplex PCR, the TCRdb table keeps only in-frame clones and is missing some. The sample carries around 300,000 clones, around 86% recorded once. The sample comprised memory CD8+ T cells sorted from blood. As for subset: CD45RO+ cells pooled with CCR7-negative TemRA cells. These receptor sequences come from a man aged 18 to 35 in good health.

V is TRBV7-9 and J is TRBJ1-5; perhaps TRBD1 as D (5 bases). The CDR3 sequence is 16 residues long. Germline loops: CDR1 SEHNR, CDR2 FQNEAQ (reference sequence). V lost 4 bases and J 1 base, leaving 14 bases between the germline ends. The CDR3 sequence is CASSSSGQGSNQPQHF. CDR3 coding DNA: TGTGCCAGCAGCTCGAGTGGGCAGGGAAGCAATCAGCCCCAGCATTTT.

The chain carries TRBV20-1 and TRBJ2-4; no clear D. Trimming took 5 bases from V and 8 from J, leaving 10 bases between them. This CDR3 is 11 amino acids long. The germline V gene has CDR1 DFQATT and CDR2 SNEGSKA (reference sequence). The CDR3 loop reads CSAQDGYIQYF. CDR3 bases: TGCAGTGCTCAGGACGGATACATTCAGTACTTC.

This clone was seen more than once but under ten times. The chain has TRBV4-1 and TRBJ1-1, with TRBD1 matching 7 bases. Germline assignment: CDR1 MGHRA and CDR2 YSYEKL. This CDR3 has 15 amino acids. The J segment lost 3 bases and the V segment lost 0 bases, leaving 4 bases of the junction unmatched. CDR3 coding DNA: TGCGCCAGCAGCCAAGATGAGGGGGCATACACTGAAGCTTTCTTT. Translating gives CASSQDEGAYTEAFF.

In regard to this clone: Different DNA sequences within this sample yield the same CDR3. The chain uses TRBV4-3 and TRBJ2-7; the match to TRBD1 covers 9 bases. Germline lookup yields CDR1 LGHNA and CDR2 YSLEER. Trimming at V came to 3 bases and at J to 4 bases, leaving 1 base not matched to a gene. The CDR3 has 13 residues. In DNA form, the CDR3 reads TGCGCCAGCAGCCATGGACAGGGGTACGAGCAGTACTTC. This gives the protein CASSHGQGYEQYF.

This chain connects TRBV4-1 to TRBJ2-2; 12 bases line up with TRBD2. Trimming removed 10 bases from V and 4 bases from J; junction bases left unmatched: 10. In germline, CDR1 is MGHRA, CDR2 YSYEKL. The CDR3 extends over 16 amino acids. DNA of the CDR3: TGCGCCACTTCACTTCTAGCGGGAGGGATCACCGGGGAGCTGTTTTTT. This sequence encodes CATSLLAGGITGELFF.

The chain uses TRBV9 and TRBJ2-1; 9 nucleotides line up with TRBD1. Trimming cost V 0 bases and J 5 bases; bases outside gene matches: 3. The CDR3 is made up of 15 amino acids. CDR1 and CDR2 from the germline V gene are SGDLS and YYNGEE. CDR3 sequence: CASSVGGQGNNEQFF. In DNA, the CDR3 is TGTGCCAGCAGCGTAGGTGGACAGGGGAACAATGAGCAGTTCTTC.

This sequence joins TRBV5-1 and TRBJ1-2; the match to TRBD1 covers 7 bases. J was trimmed by 5 bases and V by 2 bases; bases with no gene match: 3. Germline CDR1 and CDR2: SGHRS and YFSETQ. The CDR3 totals 13 residues. The CDR3 coding sequence is TGCGCCAGCAGCTTACAGGGGTTTTATGGCTACACCTTC. This sequence encodes CASSLQGFYGYTF. Full variable domain (rest looked up from reference TRBV5-1 and TRBJ1-2): KAGVTQTPRYLIKTRGQQVTLSCSPISGHRSVSWYQQTPGQGLQFLFEYFSETQRNKGNFPGRFSGRQFSNSRSEMNVSTLELGDSALYLCASSLQGFYGYTFGSGTRLTVV.

The chain has TRBV29-1 and TRBJ2-5, with TRBD1 matching 7 bases. The germline CDR1 and CDR2 sequences are SQVTM and ANQGSEA. The ends lost 2 bases at V and 2 bases at J; junction bases unmatched: 8. The length of the CDR3 is 15 residues. Written as DNA, the CDR3 is TGCAGCGTTGAACCGACAGGGCTCAGGCAAGAGACCCAGTACTTC. As protein: CSVEPTGLRQETQYF.

The chain couples TRBV19 to TRBJ1-2, with D hard to call. The CDR3 covers 13 residues. Germline V CDR1 and CDR2: LNHDA, SQIVND (reference sequence). V was shortened by 5 bases and J by 11 bases, with 18 bases between the two germline ends. This chain's CDR3 is CASSLQNSPQYTF. The CDR3 DNA reads as TGTGCCAGTAGTCTCCAAAACTCCCCCCAATACACCTTC. Supplemented by reference TRBV19 and TRBJ1-2, the full variable domain reads DGGITQSPKYLFRKEGQNVTLSCEQNLNHDAMYWYRQDPGQGLRLIYYSQIVNDFQKGDIAEGYSVSREKKESFPLTVTSAQKNPTAFYLCASSLQNSPQYTFGSGTRLTVV.

The rearrangement uses TRBV2 and TRBJ2-7; possibly TRBD2 for D (5 bases). The germline CDR1 and CDR2 sequences are SNHLY and FYNNEI. The CDR3 consists of 15 residues. Trimming left V 1 base short and J 0 bases short, with 10 bases between. In nucleotides, the CDR3 is TGTGCCAGCAGTGAAGTAGAGGGAAGCTCCTACGAGCAGTACTTC. Translating it yields CASSEVEGSSYEQYF.

J is TRBJ1-6 and V is TRBV9; D remains ambiguous. V dropped 4 bases and J dropped 0 bases, with 14 bases sitting between them. Germline assignment: CDR1 SGDLS and CDR2 YYNGEE. The CDR3 extends over 17 amino acids. CDR3 sequence reads: CASSNTWLSSYNSPLHF. In DNA, the CDR3 is TGTGCCAGCAGCAACACATGGCTCAGCTCCTATAATTCACCCCTCCACTTT.

The CDR3 nucleotides read TGCGCCAGCAGCGCCCAAATGGAGACTTCAGATCAAGAGACCCAGTACTTC. Protein product: CASSAQMETSDQETQYF. The genes are TRBV4-1 and TRBJ2-5, with D uncertain. Trimming took off 5 bases at V and 2 bases at J, with 21 bases between the two ends. Germline lookup yields CDR1 MGHRA and CDR2 YSYEKL. This CDR3 region has 17 residues.

The rearrangement links TRBV5-5 to TRBJ2-6; no clear D. CDR3 length equals 16 residues. V was cut by 6 bases and J by 5 bases, with 18 bases left in between. Germline CDR1 is SGHKS and CDR2 is YYEKEE (reference sequence). The CDR3 nucleotides read TGTGCCAGCAAGGCTCTCGCACAAAGTCGGGCCAACGTCCTGACTTTC. This translates into CASKALAQSRANVLTF. Full variable domain (rest looked up from reference TRBV5-5 and TRBJ2-6): DAGVTQSPTHLIKTRGQQVTLRCSPISGHKSVSWYQQVLGQGPQFIFQYYEKEERGRGNFPDRFSARQFPNYSSELNVNALLLGDSALYLCASKALAQSRANVLTFGAGSRLTVL.

The chain employs TRBV9 and TRBJ2-7; the D gene is possibly TRBD2 (7 bases). CDR1 is SGDLS, CDR2 YYNGEE, per germline. The length of the CDR3 is 14 residues. The V gene lost 4 bases and the J gene lost 7 bases, with 18 bases spanning the gap. For the CDR3, the DNA is TGTGCCAGCAGCTCGAGGGGGGGAATGGAAGAGCAGTACTTC. Residues: CASSSRGGMEEQYF. Using reference TRBV9 and TRBJ2-7 for the parts outside the CDR3, the full variable domain is DSGVTQTPKHLITATGQRVTLRCSPRSGDLSVYWYQQSLDQGLQFLIQYYNGEERAKGNILERFSAQQFPDLHSELNLSSLELGDSALYFCASSSRGGMEEQYFGPGTRLTVT.

The rearrangement uses TRBV6-5 and TRBJ2-7; D is undetermined. Germline CDR1 and CDR2: MNHEY and SVGAGI. This CDR3 has 11 residues. Trimming took 6 bases from V and 4 from J, leaving 7 bases between them. The DNA of the CDR3 is TGTGCCAGCAGGGTAGGTTACGAGCAGTACTTC. It yields the protein CASRVGYEQYF.

CDR3 loop: CASSLGNHSPLHF. The CDR3 nucleotides are TGTGCCAGCAGTTTAGGGAATCATTCACCCCTCCACTTT. The J gene is TRBJ1-6, the V gene TRBV27, with D unresolved. Trimming took off 2 bases at V and 8 bases at J, with 7 bases between the two ends. This CDR3 is built from 13 residues. Germline assignment: CDR1 MNHEY and CDR2 SMNVEV (reference sequence).

This chain connects TRBV14 to TRBJ2-1; D is uncertain. The ends were cut back, 3 bases at V and 9 bases at J, with 15 bases in the middle. From germline, CDR1 is SGHDN and CDR2 FVKESK. This CDR3 has 14 residues. The CDR3 nucleotides are TGTGCCAGCAGCCACCTTAGGGCCTCAGGTGAGCAGTTCTTC. Protein: CASSHLRASGEQFF.

V and J are TRBV28 and TRBJ2-7, with TRBD2 as a possible D gene (7 bases). Trimming stripped 4 bases from V and 4 bases from J, with 17 bases between. This CDR3 is 15 amino acids long. Germline values: CDR1 MDHEN, CDR2 SYDVKM. CDR3 DNA: TGTGCCAGCAGTTCCACGAAGGGGGGGTTATACGAGCAGTACTTC. It translates to CASSSTKGGLYEQYF.

The chain couples TRBV29-1 to TRBJ2-7; a possible D gene is TRBD2 (6 bases). The CDR3 spans 12 residues. Trimming cost V 1 base and J 7 bases, with 11 bases left between them. The germline V gene has CDR1 SQVTM and CDR2 ANQGSEA. The CDR3 reads CSVEAVAGEQYF. DNA for the CDR3: TGCAGCGTTGAAGCCGTGGCGGGGGAGCAGTACTTC.

This clone was seen repeatedly, ten times or more. The chain links TRBV10-1 to TRBJ2-1, with a weak D call TRBD2 (5 bases). CDR3 size: 15 residues. Germline V gene data show CDR1 as WNHNN and CDR2 as SYGVQD (reference sequence). Trimming left V 4 bases short and J 0 bases short, with 10 bases between. CDR3 in DNA: TGCGCCAGCAGTGCAGGACTTCACTCCTACAATGAGCAGTTCTTC. Translating it yields CASSAGLHSYNEQFF.

V usage is TRBV9 and J usage is TRBJ1-1; 10 bases map to TRBD1. Per germline, CDR1 SGDLS and CDR2 YYNGEE. This CDR3 has 15 amino acids. Germline trimming cut 3 bases from V and 5 bases from J; bases unmatched to any gene: 7. CDR3 nucleotide sequence: TGTGCCAGCAGCGCCCAGGGGACAGGGGAGACTGAAGCTTTCTTT. Its translation: CASSAQGTGETEAFF.

Turning to this clone: Other DNA sequences in this sample translate to the same CDR3. V and J are TRBV28 and TRBJ1-6, with unresolved D. Germline values: CDR1 MDHEN, CDR2 SYDVKM. V was clipped by 6 bases and J by 2 bases, with 2 bases between them. The CDR3 loop spans 12 amino acids. DNA for the CDR3: TGTGCCAGCAGCCCCTATAATTCACCCCTCCACTTT. Translation gives CASSPYNSPLHF.

V and J are TRBV19 and TRBJ2-5, with D perhaps assigned TRBD1 or TRBD2 (6 bases each). V lost 2 bases to trimming and J lost 4 bases, with 14 bases between them. The length of the CDR3 is 15 residues. Germline values: CDR1 LNHDA, CDR2 SQIVND (reference sequence). The CDR3 reads CASSISGVEGETQYF. The CDR3 DNA sequence: TGTGCCAGTAGTATATCAGGGGTGGAGGGAGAGACCCAGTACTTC.

In its sample, this clone was seen once. The gene calls are TRBV11-2 and TRBJ2-5, with 7 bases lining up with TRBD2. Germline loops: CDR1 SGHAT, CDR2 FQNNGV. This CDR3 has 15 amino acids. V shed 2 bases and J 2 bases; nucleotides not matched to a gene: 5. The CDR3 here is CASSLKWREQETQYF. In DNA form, the CDR3 reads TGTGCCAGCAGCTTAAAGTGGCGGGAGCAAGAGACCCAGTACTTC.

This chain connects TRBV6-5 to TRBJ2-3, with 9 bases aligning to TRBD2. From germline, CDR1 is MNHEY and CDR2 SVGAGI. The V segment lost 0 bases and the J segment 3 bases; nucleotides outside the gene matches: 4. The CDR3 has 16 amino acids. CDR3 coding DNA: TGTGCCAGCAGTTACTCTTTCGCGGGAGGGACAGATACGCAGTATTTT. This sequence encodes CASSYSFAGGTDTQYF.

This clone appeared once. The rearrangement joins TRBV4-3 to TRBJ2-1; tentatively, D is TRBD2 (6 bases). Germline V lookup: CDR1 LGHNA, CDR2 YSLEER. The V gene lost 1 base and the J gene lost 4 bases, with 11 bases spanning the gap. The length of the CDR3 is 15 residues. CDR3: CASSQVGGPYNEQFF. CDR3 sequence (DNA): TGCGCCAGCAGCCAAGTGGGGGGTCCTTACAATGAGCAGTTCTTC.

J is TRBJ2-7 and V is TRBV19; 7 nucleotides match TRBD1. Germline trimming cut 4 bases from V and 1 base from J; bases unmatched to any gene: 7. The CDR3 extends over 15 amino acids. The germline V gene encodes CDR1 LNHDA and CDR2 SQIVND (reference sequence). CDR3: CASSTTWDRSYEQYF. The CDR3 DNA reads as TGTGCCAGTAGTACAACATGGGACAGATCCTACGAGCAGTACTTC.

The chain is built from TRBV28 and TRBJ2-3; 14 bases match TRBD2. Germline loops: CDR1 MDHEN, CDR2 SYDVKM. This CDR3 spans 16 amino acids. Germline trimming cut 3 bases from V and 6 bases from J; bases unmatched to any gene: 5. The CDR3 nucleotides read TGTGCCAGCAGTTTTGGACTAGCGGGGGGTAGCGATACGCAGTATTTT. As protein: CASSFGLAGGSDTQYF.

This chain connects TRBV27 to TRBJ1-1, with 10 positions matching TRBD1. V trimming: 4 bases; J trimming: 4 bases; junction bases outside the gene matches: 6. The germline V gene has CDR1 MNHEY and CDR2 SMNVEV (reference sequence). The CDR3 has 15 residues. The CDR3 sequence is CASSYTGTGVTEAFF. CDR3 DNA: TGTGCCAGCAGTTACACCGGGACAGGGGTCACTGAAGCTTTCTTT.

The sample holds one count of this clone. This chain uses TRBV6-5 with TRBJ2-7; D is undetermined. Trimming removed 5 bases at V and 0 bases at J, with 11 bases between. The CDR3 has 14 residues. The germline V gene has CDR1 MNHEY and CDR2 SVGAGI. The CDR3, as DNA: TGTGCCAGCAGTACGTCCAGATACTCCTACGAGCAGTACTTC. This gives the protein CASSTSRYSYEQYF.